This T cell receptor (beta chain) was identified in a study of blood T cell repertoires in COVID-19. Study information: COVID-19 samples, acute and convalescent, were from the United States, Italy and Spain. The cDNA or gDNA used as material had been derived from T cells, B-cell-depleted T cells, or PBMCs.

This CDR3 is built from 14 residues. Germline V gene sequence: CDR1 LNHDA, CDR2 SQIVND (reference sequence). Germline trimming cut 5 bases from V and 5 bases from J; bases unmatched to any gene: 6. Per the study methods: Estimation of nucleated cell counts relied on the amplification of reference gene primers. Only in-frame clones appear in the TCRdb table, and some are missing; sequencing was by immunoSEQ multiplex PCR. V and J calls and clone size are as listed in that table; D and trimming were resolved from the DNA. The sample lists approximately 30,000 clones, roughly nine tenths occurring once.

The source of this sequence is a human donor in a cohort sampled during active COVID-19. The sample was peripheral blood. The J gene is TRBJ1-1, the V gene TRBV19; 9 bases agree with TRBD1. CDR3 residues: CASSPGDRATEAFF. The CDR3, as DNA: TGTGCCAGTAGTCCCGGGGACAGGGCTACTGAAGCTTTCTTT.